The next 21 T cell receptor beta chains were all read from a single sample in a study of beta chain features in type 1 diabetes. The study reverse transcribed the entire isolated RNA, so it sequenced expressed TCRB transcripts. Clones were read by immunoSEQ multiplex PCR, and TCRdb kept only the in-frame ones, dropping some. The sample includes about 160,000 clones, roughly 9.1% seen only once; the top ten take 2.3%. Material for sequencing was central memory CD4+ T cells from blood. These receptors originate from a woman aged 18-29 years in good health.

This clone occurred a few times. The J gene is TRBJ2-1, the V gene TRBV11-2; D ambiguous. The CDR3 loop spans 16 amino acids. Deletions cut 0 bases from V and 1 base from J, with 10 bases between. CDR1 and CDR2 from the germline V gene are SGHAT and FQNNGV. The CDR3 region is CASSLELQRSYNEQFF. The CDR3 coding sequence is TGTGCCAGCAGCTTAGAGCTCCAGCGTTCCTACAATGAGCAGTTCTTC.

This clone was found a few times. The CDR3 DNA reads as TGTGCCAGCAGCCAAGTTTGGACTAGCGGGGGTAGCACAGATACGCAGTATTTT. This sequence encodes CASSQVWTSGGSTDTQYF. The chain couples TRBV4-2 to TRBJ2-3; 13 bases are shared with TRBD2. Trimming removed 1 base from V and 0 bases from J; junction bases left unmatched: 4. In germline, CDR1 is LGHNA, CDR2 YNFKEQ. The CDR3 is made up of 18 amino acids.

The rearrangement links TRBV6-6 to TRBJ1-5, with 9 bases identical to TRBD1. V gave up 2 bases and J gave up 7 bases; unmatched junction bases: 6. Looked up from germline, CDR1 is MNHNY and CDR2 is SVGAGI (reference sequence). The CDR3 is 15 residues long. CDR3 region: CASSYGGQGWQPQHF. The CDR3 DNA follows: TGTGCCAGCAGTTACGGAGGACAGGGGTGGCAGCCCCAGCATTTT.

Comment on this clone: Its ends do not fully match the called genes, so a read error is possible. The chain is built from TRBV7-9 and TRBJ2-3; 8 nucleotides match TRBD1. CDR1 and CDR2 (germline): SEHNR, FQNEAQ (reference sequence). This CDR3 comprises 14 residues. The DNA for the CDR3 is TGTGCCAGCAGCATAGCCGGGACAGGAGATACGCAGTATTTT. This translates into CASSIAGTGDTQYF.

This chain connects TRBV6-5 to TRBJ1-1; weak D call: TRBD1 (5 bases). This CDR3 comprises 14 residues. Germline V gene data show CDR1 as MNHEY and CDR2 as SVGAGI. V lost 6 bases to trimming and J lost 1 base, with 12 bases between them. CDR3 protein: CASRYGGRNTEAFF. CDR3 nucleotides: TGTGCCAGCAGGTATGGGGGGAGGAACACTGAAGCTTTCTTT.

J is TRBJ2-1 and V is TRBV30; maybe TRBD1 (6 bases). Germline assignment: CDR1 GTSNPN and CDR2 SVGIG (reference sequence). The V gene lost 7 bases and the J gene lost 7 bases, with 11 bases spanning the gap. This CDR3 has 11 amino acids. CDR3 DNA: TGTGCCTTCCTCCAGGGGAATGAGCAGTTCTTC. It specifies CAFLQGNEQFF.

J is TRBJ2-1 and V is TRBV5-1, with 11 bases matching TRBD2. The length of the CDR3 is 16 residues. CDR1 and CDR2 (germline): SGHRS, YFSETQ. Unmatched junction bases numbered 8, after V lost 4 bases and J lost 5 bases. The CDR3 reads CASSPGLAEQHNEQFF. CDR3 in DNA: TGCGCCAGCAGCCCGGGACTAGCGGAGCAACACAATGAGCAGTTCTTC.

This chain joins TRBV15 and TRBJ1-2, with D possibly TRBD1 on 6 matching bases. V was cut by 6 bases and J by 4 bases, with 18 bases left in between. Per the germline V gene, CDR1 is LNHNV and CDR2 is YYDKDF (reference sequence). The CDR3 length is 15 residues. The CDR3 DNA is TGTGCCACCAGTGCCTCGGACCTGGGGGCCTATGGCTACACCTTC. Its translation is CATSASDLGAYGYTF.

This clone turned up a few times. This chain links TRBV11-2 with TRBJ1-5, with a possible D match to TRBD1 (5 bases). This CDR3 comprises 12 residues. V was trimmed by 5 bases and J by 5 bases, leaving 7 bases between them. CDR1 and CDR2 from the germline V gene are SGHAT and FQNNGV. The CDR3 is CASSGHHQPQHF. The CDR3 nucleotides read TGTGCCAGCAGCGGACACCATCAGCCCCAGCATTTT.

This clone was found a few times. The V gene is TRBV5-1, the J gene TRBJ2-3; D perhaps matches TRBD2 (5 bases). This CDR3 contains 17 residues. The germline V gene has CDR1 SGHRS and CDR2 YFSETQ. The V and J ends lost 0 bases and 0 bases respectively, with 14 bases between them. For the CDR3, the DNA is TGCGCCAGCAGCTTGGAGTGGCGGAGGACTAGCACAGATACGCAGTATTTT. This translates into CASSLEWRRTSTDTQYF.

Concerning this clone itself: The same CDR3 arises from other DNA sequences in this sample as well. The V and J genes are TRBV7-2 and TRBJ2-3, with 8 bases identical to TRBD2. Germline trimming cut 4 bases from V and 2 bases from J; bases unmatched to any gene: 2. CDR3 size: 14 residues. Germline V gene sequence: CDR1 SGHTA, CDR2 FQGNSA. CDR3 DNA: TGTGCCAGCAGCTCTGGACTAGCCACAGATACGCAGTATTTT. Translated: CASSSGLATDTQYF.

This clone was seen ten or more times. This chain joins TRBV7-2 and TRBJ2-1, with 13 bases lining up with TRBD2. J was trimmed by 6 bases and V by 1 base; bases with no gene match: 3. Germline values: CDR1 SGHTA, CDR2 FQGNSA. The CDR3 is 16 residues long. This CDR3 is CASSLGTSGGINEQFF. The CDR3 DNA reads as TGTGCCAGCAGCTTAGGGACTAGCGGGGGCATCAATGAGCAGTTCTTC. Supplemented by reference TRBV7-2 and TRBJ2-1, the full variable domain reads GAGVSQSPSNKVTEKGKDVELRCDPISGHTALYWYRQSLGQGLEFLIYFQGNSAPDKSGLPSDRFSAERTGGSVSTLTIQRTQQEDSAVYLCASSLGTSGGINEQFFGPGTRLTVL.

The J gene is TRBJ1-1, the V gene TRBV19; D unresolved. CDR3 length equals 13 residues. The germline V gene encodes CDR1 LNHDA and CDR2 SQIVND (reference sequence). The V gene lost 7 bases and the J gene lost 0 bases, with 9 bases spanning the gap. CDR3 DNA: TGTGCCAGTACCTTACACATGAACACTGAAGCTTTCTTT. Protein sequence: CASTLHMNTEAFF.

J is TRBJ1-1 and V is TRBV2; 7 nucleotides match TRBD1. The CDR3 loop spans 12 amino acids. CDR1 is SNHLY, CDR2 FYNNEI, per germline. The V and J ends lost 7 bases and 3 bases, in that order; junction bases with no gene match: 2. CDR3 loop: CASKDRHTEAFF. The CDR3 DNA reads as TGTGCCAGCAAGGACAGGCACACTGAAGCTTTCTTT. Drawing the rest from reference TRBV2 and TRBJ1-1, the complete variable domain is EPEVTQTPSHQVTQMGQEVILRCVPISNHLYFYWYRQILGQKVEFLVSFYNNEISEKSEIFDDQFSVERPDGSNFTLKIRSTKLEDSAMYFCASKDRHTEAFFGQGTRLTVV.

This clone came up a few times. The V and J genes are TRBV9 and TRBJ2-7; 7 bases fit TRBD1. V was clipped by 0 bases and J by 7 bases; unmatched bases: 7. The germline V gene has CDR1 SGDLS and CDR2 YYNGEE. The CDR3 contains 14 residues. For the CDR3, the DNA is TGTGCCAGCAGCGTAGACAGGGGTTTGGGAGAGCAGTACTTC. This translates into CASSVDRGLGEQYF.

CDR3 nucleotide sequence: TGTGCCAGCAGCCAAAACTATGGGAACATTCAGTACTTC. It yields the protein CASSQNYGNIQYF. J is TRBJ2-4 and V is TRBV7-9; D remains ambiguous. Trimming pared 5 bases from V and 7 bases from J, leaving 12 bases between. The CDR3 sequence is 13 residues long. Per germline, CDR1 SEHNR and CDR2 FQNEAQ (reference sequence).

On this clone itself: The sample contains more than one DNA sequence encoding this CDR3. This chain connects TRBV2 to TRBJ1-1; the match to TRBD1 covers 8 bases. In germline, CDR1 is SNHLY, CDR2 FYNNEI. The V and J ends lost 9 bases and 6 bases, in that order; junction bases with no gene match: 9. This CDR3 is built from 13 residues. CDR3 DNA: TGTGCCAGTTCCGGTCAGGGGGCCGCTGAAGCTTTCTTT. Residues: CASSGQGAAEAFF.

This clone was recorded a few times. This rearrangement joins TRBV25-1 to TRBJ1-4, with 8 bases fitting TRBD1. The CDR3 has 15 residues. Germline assignment: CDR1 MGHDK and CDR2 SYGVNS. Unmatched junction bases numbered 5, after V lost 4 bases and J lost 4 bases. The CDR3 coding sequence is TGTGCCAGCAGTGCGCAGGGGGCGGGTAATGAAAAACTGTTTTTT. This sequence encodes CASSAQGAGNEKLFF.

The chain links TRBV7-9 to TRBJ1-2; D is undetermined. Germline V gives CDR1 SEHNR, CDR2 FQNEAQ (reference sequence). V lost 5 bases to trimming and J lost 4 bases, with 11 bases between them. This CDR3 contains 13 residues. The CDR3 nucleotides are TGTGCCAGCAGCCCCCAAGAGAGCTATGGCTACACCTTC. Translating gives CASSPQESYGYTF. Looking up the rest from reference TRBV7-9 and TRBJ1-2 gives the full variable domain: DTGVSQNPRHKITKRGQNVTFRCDPISEHNRLYWYRQTLGQGPEFLTYFQNEAQLEKSRLLSDRFSAERPKGSFSTLEIQRTEQGDSAMYLCASSPQESYGYTFGSGTRLTVV.

V and J are TRBV4-2 and TRBJ2-1; perhaps TRBD2 as D (7 bases). Germline CDR1 is LGHNA and CDR2 is YNFKEQ. The CDR3 has 14 amino acids. With 3 bases removed from V and 5 bases from J, the gap between germline ends came to 11 bases. The CDR3 DNA reads TGTGCCAGCAGCCAGGGGGGGCGGGACAATGAGCAGTTCTTC. Translated: CASSQGGRDNEQFF.

The chain has TRBV9 and TRBJ2-5; D is perhaps TRBD2 (6 bases). With 4 bases removed from V and 3 bases from J, the gap between germline ends came to 10 bases. The V gene's germline CDR1 is SGDLS and CDR2 YYNGEE. The CDR3 is made up of 13 amino acids. In nucleotides, the CDR3 is TGTGCCAGCAGCATTTTAGCGGAAGAGACCCAGTACTTC. Translating gives CASSILAEETQYF.